The entry below describes one T cell receptor beta chain. The antigen it binds to is not known. Nothing much larger sits one base from this clone, and base qualities are not available. This record comes from a study of shared clonotypes between healthy human individuals (dated by TCRdb to the early 2020s). Study-level background: Two women and a few men aged 18 to 49 years were included in the cohort. For each donor, three plates each were used for CD4 naive and CD4 memory, two plates were used for CD8 naive, and one plate was used for CD8 memory. The study deeply sequenced blood TCR repertoires of five healthy adults to estimate repertoire size and the extent of clonotype sharing between individuals. Different laboratories and diverse techniques were used to prepare libraries and sequence TCR repertoires, to increase sequencing depth and limit assay-specific biases. Between about 0.85 and 10 billion PBMCs per donor were obtained by leukapheresis.

Compared with germline, V lacks 4 bases and J lacks 4 bases; bases without a gene match: 8. The CDR3 holds 16 amino acids from the cysteine to the phenylalanine. The retained sequence is limited to the CDR3, 48 bases, with the frame set at the first base. For CDR1 and CDR2, the germline V gene lists SGHVS and FQNEAQ. Using the deep immunoSEQ assay, multiplex PCR amplified TCR CDR3 regions from genomic DNA. For each cell subset, the extracted genomic DNA was distributed evenly across all wells of several immunoSEQ 96-well plates, and each plate served as one replicate. Each replicate PCR for sorted subsets received approximately 220 ng genomic DNA, equal to roughly 30,000 T cell genomes. Purified libraries were quantified with a Qubit 3.0 fluorometer, sized on a Bioanalyzer 2100, and re-quantified with the KAPA Library Quantification kit. Every immunoSEQ 96-well plate was sequenced on a dedicated single-read 150-cycle Illumina NextSeq 550 flow cell. The study's processing was this. Because only junctional sequences without quality scores were contained in the immunoSEQ output, filtering matching that applied to full-length reads could not be performed. Sequences were annotated with PyIR, a Python wrapper for IgBLAST v1.9, using IMGT germline references to assign V/J genes and CDR3. Any read was removed if the V/J assignment was weak (E-value above 1e-6), the CDR3 was missing, or the read contained stop codons, out-of-frame junctions, or ambiguous translated residues. A V3J clonotype was defined by an identical inferred V gene, J gene, and CDR3 amino acid sequence. To compute the percentage overlap between repertoires, the number of shared unique clonotypes was divided by the size of the smaller repertoire. RTK rarefaction, the Chao1 estimator, and Recon v2.1 estimates of unobserved clonotypes were used to assess repertoire richness. OLGA was used to compute generation probabilities for all TCRbeta clonotypes that the gDNA method yielded from several donors. Drawn from immuneACCESS, this table holds only the in-frame rearrangements with V and J called that TCRdb kept. Clones are partly lost; checked studies trace under half to an unresolved V gene and leave the rest unexplained. From that table come the V and J calls and clone size; the DNA was used to work out D and trimming. The sample table contains approximately 1,000,000 clones; only one count was recorded for 70% to 80% of them. 0.89% of the sample goes to the ten largest clones.

The donors were healthy, HIV-negative adults with no recently reported acute infections or vaccinations. Every donor was a Caucasian adult residing in Nashville, Tennessee, USA. CD4+ T cells were enriched by magnetic negative selection, after which naive cells were positively selected on CD45RA and the negative fraction was taken as the memory subset. Blood was collected by leukapheresis, and PBMCs were isolated by Ficoll-Histopaque density gradient centrifugation and then cryopreserved in liquid nitrogen vapor phase. Analytical flow cytometry was used to check the purity and quantity of every magnetically sorted T cell population. Each sorted fraction had its genomic DNA isolated and then quantified by UV absorbance on a Nanodrop 2000c. Paper-wide results and their limitations: Even with the large sequencing depth, rarefaction of the sorted-subset datasets indicated that sequencing was incomplete. The small number of donors limited the genetic and exposure-history diversity represented. When a few donors were compared, the shared fraction of clonotypes was roughly 5% for naive CD4, more than 3% for naive CD8, roughly 2.3% for memory CD4, and 0.35% to 0.4% for memory CD8. Sampling was restricted to blood, and TCR repertoires in tissues likely differ from the TCR repertoires found in blood. Pairwise subsampling led to the expectation that sequencing depth would affect the degree of clonotype sharing among donors. Naive subsets generally had larger estimated clonotype richness than memory subsets. Higher generation probabilities were observed for clonotypes shared by all four sorted-subset donors than for non-shared clonotypes.

The chain employs TRBV7-8 and TRBJ2-7; TRBD1 agrees with 12 junctional bases. The clonotype was recovered from a man younger than 35 in good health. Some clones in this sample may be carry-over from other donors' samples. Sequenced sample: memory CD4+ T cells from PBMCs. The sample's cell subset or site label, in plain terms: CD45RA-negative fraction. The sequenced DNA: TGTGCCAGCAGCTCTAGGCCGGGACAGGGGGCATACGAGCAGTACTTC. The encoded protein is CASSSRPGQGAYEQYF.